This T cell receptor beta chain was profiled in a study of T cell responses to AZD1222 COVID-19 vaccine. Findings of the study overall: Repertoire collection took place solely once the T cell response had peaked. Following two doses of AZD1222, Spike-specific TCR breadth and depth rose.

This clone was seen only once. Its antigen remains unknown. Using immunoSEQ multiplex PCR, the repertoire was profiled, and TCRdb retains in-frame clones only, with some absent. The sample lists approximately 200,000 clones; over 85% were seen once. Germline assignment: CDR1 MDHEN and CDR2 SYDVKM. Trimming removed 3 bases from V and 5 bases from J; junction bases left unmatched: 3. The CDR3 loop spans 13 amino acids. Analysis merged second doses at about 4 or about 12 weeks. The V and J genes are TRBV28 and TRBJ1-1, with 7 bases fitting TRBD1. The material was peripheral blood, obtained 28 days after the second AZD1222 dose. This receptor was identified in an adult who received the AZD1222 COVID-19 vaccine. CDR3 coding DNA: TGTGCCAGCAGTTTGACAGGGAGAACTGAAGCTTTCTTT. Protein sequence: CASSLTGRTEAFF.